Below are 9 T cell receptor beta chains sequenced from a single sample in a study of blood T cell repertoires in COVID-19. Here immunoSEQ multiplex PCR was the method, and the copy in TCRdb shows in-frame clones only, minus some. The sample comprises some 140,000 clones, 60% to 85% of which are singletons, and under 2% rests with the top ten. Sequences were obtained from peripheral blood. The receptors were gathered from a man at least 80 years old with acute or convalescent COVID-19.

The chain recombines TRBV6-4 with TRBJ1-5; 10 bases map to TRBD1. The CDR3 runs 13 residues. Unmatched junction bases numbered 3, after V lost 6 bases and J lost 7 bases. The germline CDR1 and CDR2 sequences are MRHNA and SNTAGT. The CDR3 coding sequence is TGTGCCAGCAGCAGGACAGGGGGACAGCCCCAGCATTTT. Its protein is CASSRTGGQPQHF.

This clone was recorded a few times. The chain links TRBV5-5 to TRBJ1-5, with D perhaps TRBD1 (5 bases). The V end lost 4 bases, the J end lost 11 bases, and 13 bases lay between the germline ends. The CDR3 loop spans 12 amino acids. CDR1 and CDR2 from the germline V gene are SGHKS and YYEKEE (reference sequence). The CDR3 DNA reads TGTGCCAGCAGCGGCACGGGGGGGGCCCAGCATTTT. Residues: CASSGTGGAQHF.

The rearrangement links TRBV7-9 to TRBJ2-3; 11 bases map to TRBD2. CDR1 and CDR2 (germline): SEHNR, FQNEAQ (reference sequence). V shed 6 bases and J 1 base; nucleotides not matched to a gene: 3. This CDR3 comprises 15 residues. CDR3 loop: CASSSGGDGTDTQYF. DNA of the CDR3: TGTGCCAGCAGTAGCGGGGGGGACGGCACAGATACGCAGTATTTT.

This chain joins TRBV6-4 and TRBJ1-6, with D possibly being TRBD1 (5 bases). CDR3 length equals 13 residues. Per germline, CDR1 MRHNA and CDR2 SNTAGT. Trimming took off 11 bases at V and 8 bases at J, with 16 bases between the two ends. This chain's CDR3 is CASQGAGHSPLHF. Here the CDR3 DNA reads TGTGCCTCCCAAGGGGCAGGCCATTCACCCCTCCACTTT.

The V call is TRBV27, the J call TRBJ1-1, with 8 bases matching TRBD1. Germline CDR1 MNHEY, CDR2 SMNVEV (reference sequence). The CDR3 totals 16 residues. V was pared by 0 bases and J by 4 bases, with 7 bases of the junction left unmatched. This CDR3 reads CASSLSTGGGRTEAFF. The CDR3 DNA follows: TGTGCCAGCAGTTTATCCACAGGGGGAGGTCGCACTGAAGCTTTCTTT.

The V call is TRBV16, the J call TRBJ2-1; 8 bases agree with TRBD2. The germline gives CDR1 KGHSY, CDR2 FQNENV. This CDR3 spans 17 amino acids. The V segment lost 0 bases and the J segment 6 bases; nucleotides outside the gene matches: 10. This chain's CDR3 is CASSQSTLAGGGNEQFF. The DNA of the CDR3 is TGTGCCAGCAGCCAATCGACTCTGGCGGGGGGCGGCAATGAGCAGTTCTTC. The whole variable domain, filled in from reference TRBV16 and TRBJ2-1, reads GEEVAQTPKHLVRGEGQKAKLYCAPIKGHSYVFWYQQVLKNEFKFLISFQNENVFDETGMPKERFSAKCLPNSPCSLEIQATKLEDSAVYFCASSQSTLAGGGNEQFFGPGTRLTVL.

The chain combines TRBV7-9 with TRBJ2-1; 8 nucleotides align to TRBD1. The germline V gene encodes CDR1 SEHNR and CDR2 FQNEAQ (reference sequence). V trimming: 5 bases; J trimming: 2 bases; junction bases outside the gene matches: 5. This CDR3 has 15 residues. CDR3 in DNA: TGTGCCAGCAGCGCCGGACAGGGAGCCTACAATGAGCAGTTCTTC. This sequence encodes CASSAGQGAYNEQFF. Full variable domain (remainder filled in from reference TRBV7-9 and TRBJ2-1): DTGVSQNPRHKITKRGQNVTFRCDPISEHNRLYWYRQTLGQGPEFLTYFQNEAQLEKSRLLSDRFSAERPKGSFSTLEIQRTEQGDSAMYLCASSAGQGAYNEQFFGPGTRLTVL.

V is TRBV12-5 and J is TRBJ2-5; 8 bases line up with TRBD1. The CDR3 length is 16 residues. V lost 0 bases to trimming and J lost 4 bases; unmatched junction nucleotides: 7. Germline CDR1 is LGHNT and CDR2 is FRNRAP. CDR3 region: CASGLVPQGAAETQYF. In DNA, the CDR3 is TGTGCTAGTGGTTTGGTACCCCAGGGGGCAGCAGAGACCCAGTACTTC.

The chain couples TRBV21-1 to TRBJ1-2; TRBD1, the table's D call, lacks a check against the DNA. TRBV21-1 is a recognized pseudogene. This CDR3 is 14 amino acids long. CDR3 residues: CASSKIQDNYGYTF. CDR3 in DNA: TGTGCCAGCAGCAAAATTCAGGATAACTATGGCTACACCTTC.